This T cell receptor beta chain is from a study of identical twins. TCRdb passed the 5' RACE reads through MiXCR, listing each CDR3 protein once. In the table there are 500,000 to 600,000 distinct CDR3 sequences, roughly 21% of which are singletons. This same sample was also taken into another study, of T cells expressing NK-cell markers.

The sequenced sample was CD4+ T cells sorted from blood. The clonotype originates from a woman under 30 in good health.

The CDR3 loop reads CSASLGIYEQYF. CDR3 sequence (DNA): TGCAGTGCTAGTTTGGGGATCTACGAGCAGTACTTC. The rearrangement uses TRBV20-1 and TRBJ2-7; no firm D call. The CDR3 runs to 12 residues. Germline CDR1 is DFQATT and CDR2 is SNEGSKA (reference sequence). V was cut by 3 bases and J by 3 bases, with 9 bases left in between.